This is a list of T cell receptor beta chains from one sample in a study of T cells in Graves' hyperthyroidism and ophthalmopathy. Each CDR3 protein is one row after TCRdb ran MiXCR on the multiplex PCR reads. The sample has 380,000 or so distinct CDR3 sequences, 13% seen once. Sequencing was carried out using blood. Receptors were obtained from a man aged 25 to 40 with Graves' hyperthyroidism that later progressed to Graves' ophthalmopathy. CDR3s include the opening cysteine and the closing phenylalanine or tryptophan. The D gene is left open where the match is weak. Not every row has a clone size; where given, it reads once, few, many or a size class.

clone_size,j_call,v_call,d_call,cdr3_length,cdr3_aa,cdr3_nt
many,TRBJ1-1,TRBV28,TRBD1,11,CASSLDRAAFF,TGTGCCAGCAGTTTAGACAGGGCAGCTTTCTTT
-,TRBJ2-1,TRBV20-1,-,16,CSARDPKGSSYNEQFF,TGCAGTGCTAGAGATCCTAAAGGGAGCTCCTACAATGAGCAGTTCTTC
many,TRBJ2-1,TRBV11-2,-,15,CASSLGWRSYNEQFF,TGTGCCAGCAGCTTAGGCTGGAGATCCTACAATGAGCAGTTCTTC
medium-sized,TRBJ2-1,TRBV10-3,TRBD2,14,CAIDPGTSEFEQFF,TGTGCCATAGACCCCGGGACTAGCGAATTTGAGCAGTTCTTC
many,TRBJ1-6,TRBV12-3/TRBV12-4,-,12,CASSRPGSPLHF,TGTGCCAGCTCCCGCCCCGGTTCACCCCTCCACTTT
many,TRBJ2-5,TRBV5-1,-,14,CASSLRPKGETQYF,TGCGCCAGCAGCTTACGACCTAAGGGGGAGACCCAGTACTTC
-,TRBJ2-7,TRBV27,-,13,CASSFSREYEQYF,TGTGCCAGCAGTTTTTCTAGGGAGTACGAGCAGTACTTC
many,TRBJ1-2,TRBV20-1,-,13,CSASLEANYGYTF,TGCAGTGCTAGTCTGGAAGCTAACTATGGCTACACCTTC
few,TRBJ2-1,TRBV6-2/TRBV6-3,-,14,CASSYGGAVNEQFF,TGTGCCAGCAGTTACGGGGGGGCGGTTAATGAGCAGTTCTTC
few,TRBJ2-7,TRBV11-2,-,18,CASSLAARASLFSYEQYF,TGTGCCAGCAGCTTAGCGGCTAGGGCATCGCTATTCTCCTACGAGCAGTACTTC
-,TRBJ1-1,TRBV29-1,-,14,CSVGSQYRDTEAFF,TGCAGCGTTGGGTCCCAATATAGGGACACTGAAGCTTTCTTT
-,TRBJ1-1,TRBV7-8,-,13,CASSPAGAAEAFF,TGTGCCAGCAGCCCGGCTGGGGCCGCTGAAGCTTTCTTT
-,TRBJ1-6,TRBV7-9,-,16,CASSSGADRLISPLHF,TGTGCCAGCAGCTCAGGGGCGGACAGATTGATTTCACCCCTCCACTTT
many,TRBJ2-5,TRBV6-2/TRBV6-3,-,14,CASSFDWIGETQYF,TGTGCCAGCAGTTTCGACTGGATTGGAGAGACCCAGTACTTC
many,TRBJ2-3,TRBV7-2,-,15,CASSFGDVGTDTQYF,TGTGCCAGCAGCTTCGGGGACGTTGGCACAGATACGCAGTATTTT
many,TRBJ2-3,TRBV7-9,-,14,CASSSLKGADTQYF,TGTGCCAGCAGCTCTCTTAAGGGCGCAGATACGCAGTATTTT
many,TRBJ1-1,TRBV29-1,-,12,CSVEVQGPEAFF,TGCAGCGTTGAGGTGCAGGGGCCTGAAGCTTTCTTT
few,TRBJ2-6,TRBV6-1,-,17,CASSDLGGRSGANVLTF,TGTGCCAGCAGTGACCTGGGGGGCCGCTCTGGGGCCAACGTCCTGACTTTC
few,TRBJ2-6,TRBV6-1,-,15,CASSSEPSGANVLTF,TGTGCCAGCAGTTCGGAACCCTCTGGGGCCAACGTCCTGACTTTC
many,TRBJ1-1,TRBV20-1,-,12,CSARAAGSGAFF,TGCAGTGCTAGAGCTGCCGGATCTGGGGCTTTCTTT
many,TRBJ1-3,TRBV12-3/TRBV12-4,TRBD1,15,CASRGTGISGNTIYF,TGTGCCAGCAGAGGGACAGGGATCTCTGGAAACACCATATATTTT
many,TRBJ1-2,TRBV6-1,-,15,CASRDSWGANYGYTF,TGTGCCAGCAGGGACAGTTGGGGAGCTAACTATGGCTACACCTTC
few,TRBJ1-2,TRBV27,TRBD1,15,CASSLSIMGQEGYTF,TGTGCCAGCAGTTTATCGATAATGGGACAGGAAGGCTACACCTTC
few,TRBJ1-4,TRBV19,TRBD1,16,CATSRDRGRLDEKLFF,TGTGCCACCTCCCGGGACAGGGGGCGATTGGATGAAAAACTGTTTTTT
many,TRBJ2-1,TRBV30,-,12,CAWSGERGKQFF,TGTGCCTGGAGTGGTGAACGGGGGAAGCAGTTCTTC
few,TRBJ2-3,TRBV24-1,-,13,CATSDWITDTQYF,TGTGCCACCAGTGATTGGATTACAGATACGCAGTATTTT
few,TRBJ1-2,TRBV7-9,-,15,CASSPRGGLDYGYTF,TGTGCCAGCAGCCCCCGTGGGGGTCTGGACTATGGCTACACCTTC